The next 3 T cell receptor beta chains were all read from a single sample in a study of T-cell memory formation after mild COVID-19. MiXCR, applied by TCRdb to the 5' RACE reads, yields one record per CDR3 protein. The sample holds 540,000 or so distinct CDR3 sequences, about 20% seen once. Sequenced: PBMCs or a T cell subset sorted from them (not recorded which). The receptors here all came from an adult woman who had mild COVID-19 (a few samples of this study predate the infection). Cell type and time point are not known.

This clonotype appeared a few times. The chain joins TRBV5-5 to TRBJ2-7; 10 bases map to TRBD2. The CDR3 spans 15 residues. Per the germline V gene, CDR1 is SGHKS and CDR2 is YYEKEE (reference sequence). J gave up 2 bases and V 4 bases, and 6 bases lay outside the gene matches. The DNA of the CDR3 is TGTGCCAGCAGCCGTACTAGCGGGAATACCTACGAGCAGTACTTC. Encoded protein: CASSRTSGNTYEQYF. Full variable domain (missing parts from reference TRBV5-5 and TRBJ2-7): DAGVTQSPTHLIKTRGQQVTLRCSPISGHKSVSWYQQVLGQGPQFIFQYYEKEERGRGNFPDRFSARQFPNYSSELNVNALLLGDSALYLCASSRTSGNTYEQYFGPGTRLTVT.

The chain recombines TRBV18 with TRBJ1-2; no firm D call. The germline V gene encodes CDR1 KGHSH and CDR2 LQKENI. Between the trimmed V and J ends, which lost 2 bases and 1 base, there was a span of 5 bases. The length of the CDR3 is 13 residues. The chain's CDR3 is CASSPRDNYGYTF. The CDR3 DNA follows: TGTGCCAGCTCACCAAGGGATAACTATGGCTACACCTTC.

This clonotype was found a few times. The rearrangement links TRBV6-5 to TRBJ1-1, with TRBD1 matching 10 bases. CDR3 length: 16 residues. CDR1 and CDR2 (germline): MNHEY, SVGAGI. V trimming: 6 bases; J trimming: 1 base; junction bases outside the gene matches: 8. DNA for the CDR3: TGTGCCAGCAGCCGCACCGGGACAGGGGCGAACACTGAAGCTTTCTTT. It specifies CASSRTGTGANTEAFF.